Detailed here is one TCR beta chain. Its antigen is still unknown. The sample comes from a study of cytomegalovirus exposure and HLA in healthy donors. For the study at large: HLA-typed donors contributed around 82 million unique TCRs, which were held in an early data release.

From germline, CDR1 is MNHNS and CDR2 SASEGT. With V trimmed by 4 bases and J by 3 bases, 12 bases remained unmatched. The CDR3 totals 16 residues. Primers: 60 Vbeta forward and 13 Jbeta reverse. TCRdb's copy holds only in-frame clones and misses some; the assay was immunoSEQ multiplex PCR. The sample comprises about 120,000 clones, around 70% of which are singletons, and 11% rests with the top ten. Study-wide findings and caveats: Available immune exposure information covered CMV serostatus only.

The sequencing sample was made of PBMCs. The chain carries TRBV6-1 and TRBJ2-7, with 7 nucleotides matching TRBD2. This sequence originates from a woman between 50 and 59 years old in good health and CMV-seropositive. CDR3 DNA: TGTGCCAGCAGTGGGTTTATGGCGGGAGCTAGCTACGAGCAGTACTTC. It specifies CASSGFMAGASYEQYF.